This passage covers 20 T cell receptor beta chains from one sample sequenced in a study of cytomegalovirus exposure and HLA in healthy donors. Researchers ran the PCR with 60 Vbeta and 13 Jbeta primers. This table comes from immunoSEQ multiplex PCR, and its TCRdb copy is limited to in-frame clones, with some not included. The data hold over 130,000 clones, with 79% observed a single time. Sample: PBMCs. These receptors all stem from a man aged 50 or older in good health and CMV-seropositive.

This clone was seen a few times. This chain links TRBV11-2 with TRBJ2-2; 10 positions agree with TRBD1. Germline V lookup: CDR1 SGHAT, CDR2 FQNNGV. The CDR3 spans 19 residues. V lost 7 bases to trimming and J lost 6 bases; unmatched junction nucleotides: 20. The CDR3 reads CASNVGDRGTLLPSGELFF. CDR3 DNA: TGTGCCAGCAACGTGGGGGACAGGGGCACTTTACTTCCATCCGGGGAGCTGTTTTTT.

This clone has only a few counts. CDR3 loop: CASSLIAGGTDTQYF. The CDR3 region has the DNA TGTGCCAGCAGCTTGATAGCGGGAGGCACAGATACGCAGTATTTT. This sequence joins TRBV5-5 and TRBJ2-3; TRBD2 aligns across 9 bases. CDR3 length: 15 amino acids. Trimming took 1 base from V and 1 from J; bases not matched to a gene: 1. CDR1 is SGHKS and CDR2 is YYEKEE in the germline V gene (reference sequence).

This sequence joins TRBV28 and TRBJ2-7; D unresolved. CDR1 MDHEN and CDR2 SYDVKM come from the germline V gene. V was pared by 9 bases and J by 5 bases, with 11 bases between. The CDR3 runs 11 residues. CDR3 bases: TGTGCCAGTTCCGTTGGAGACGAGCAGTACTTC. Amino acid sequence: CASSVGDEQYF.

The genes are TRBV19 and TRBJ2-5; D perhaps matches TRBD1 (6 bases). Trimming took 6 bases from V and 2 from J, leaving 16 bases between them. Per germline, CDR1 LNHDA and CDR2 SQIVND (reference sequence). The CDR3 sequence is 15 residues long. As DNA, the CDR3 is TGTGCCAGTAGCGCAGGGGACCTCGCACAAGAGACCCAGTACTTC. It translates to CASSAGDLAQETQYF.

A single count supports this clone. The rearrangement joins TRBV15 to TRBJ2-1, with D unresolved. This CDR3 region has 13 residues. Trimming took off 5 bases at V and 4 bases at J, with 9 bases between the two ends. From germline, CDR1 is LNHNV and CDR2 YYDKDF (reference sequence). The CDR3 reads CATSVSEYNEQFF. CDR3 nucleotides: TGTGCCACCAGCGTGTCAGAATACAATGAGCAGTTCTTC.

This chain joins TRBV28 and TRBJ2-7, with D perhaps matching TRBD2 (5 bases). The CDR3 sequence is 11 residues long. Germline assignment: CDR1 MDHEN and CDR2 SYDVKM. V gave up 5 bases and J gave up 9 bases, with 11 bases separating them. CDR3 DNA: TGTGCCAGCAGTACAGAGCGGAGGCAGTACTTC. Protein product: CASSTERRQYF. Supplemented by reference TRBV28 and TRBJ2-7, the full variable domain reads DVKVTQSSRYLVKRTGEKVFLECVQDMDHENMFWYRQDPGLGLRLIYFSYDVKMKEKGDIPEGYSVSREKKERFSLILESASTNQTSMYLCASSTERRQYFGPGTRLTVT.

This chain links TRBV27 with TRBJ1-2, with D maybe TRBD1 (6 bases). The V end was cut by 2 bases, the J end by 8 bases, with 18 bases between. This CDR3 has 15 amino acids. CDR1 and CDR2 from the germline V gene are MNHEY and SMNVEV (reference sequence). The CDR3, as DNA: TGTGCCAGCAGTTTACGACCGGGACAACTCTCGGGCTACACCTTC. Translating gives CASSLRPGQLSGYTF.

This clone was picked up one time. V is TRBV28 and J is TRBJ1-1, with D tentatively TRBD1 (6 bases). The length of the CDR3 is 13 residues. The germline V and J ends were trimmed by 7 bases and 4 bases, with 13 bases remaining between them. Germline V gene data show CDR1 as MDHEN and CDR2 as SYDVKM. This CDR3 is CASTDSRGTEAFF. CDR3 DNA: TGTGCCAGCACCGATTCCAGGGGCACTGAAGCTTTCTTT.

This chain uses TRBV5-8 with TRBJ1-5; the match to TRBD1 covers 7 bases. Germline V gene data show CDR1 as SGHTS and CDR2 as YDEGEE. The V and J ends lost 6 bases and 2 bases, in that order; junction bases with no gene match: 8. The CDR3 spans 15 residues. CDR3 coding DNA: TGTGCCAGCACATCTGAGGGGGCTGGCAATCAGCCCCAGCATTTT. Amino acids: CASTSEGAGNQPQHF. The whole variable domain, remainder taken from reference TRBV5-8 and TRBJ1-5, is EAGVTQSPTHLIKTRGQQATLRCSPISGHTSVYWYQQALGLGLQFLLWYDEGEERNRGNFPPRFSGRQFPNYSSELNVNALELEDSALYLCASTSEGAGNQPQHFGDGTRLSIL.

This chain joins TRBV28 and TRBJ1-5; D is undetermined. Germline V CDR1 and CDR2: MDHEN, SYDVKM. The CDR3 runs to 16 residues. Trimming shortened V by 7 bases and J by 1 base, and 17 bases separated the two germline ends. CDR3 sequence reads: CASNSSPTVSNQPQHF. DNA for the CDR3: TGTGCCAGCAATTCTTCCCCGACTGTAAGCAATCAGCCCCAGCATTTT.

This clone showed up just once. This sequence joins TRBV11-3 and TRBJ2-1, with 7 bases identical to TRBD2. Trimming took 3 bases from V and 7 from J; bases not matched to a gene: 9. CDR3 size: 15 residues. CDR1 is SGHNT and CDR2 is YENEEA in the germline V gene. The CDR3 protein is CASSLGGSSRNEQFF. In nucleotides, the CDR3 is TGTGCCAGCAGCTTGGGCGGGAGCAGTCGGAATGAGCAGTTCTTC. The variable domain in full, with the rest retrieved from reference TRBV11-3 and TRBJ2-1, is EAGVVQSPRYKIIEKKQPVAFWCNPISGHNTLYWYLQNLGQGPELLIRYENEEAVDDSQLPKDRFSAERLKGVDSTLKIQPAELGDSAVYLCASSLGGSSRNEQFFGPGTRLTVL.

The CDR3 reads CASNRGQGRDYGYTF. Written as DNA, the CDR3 is TGCGCCAGCAACCGAGGACAGGGAAGAGACTATGGCTACACCTTC. The chain is built from TRBV4-1 and TRBJ1-2; TRBD1 matches at 8 bases. CDR3 length: 15 residues. V was clipped by 7 bases and J by 3 bases; unmatched bases: 10. The germline CDR1 and CDR2 sequences are MGHRA and YSYEKL.

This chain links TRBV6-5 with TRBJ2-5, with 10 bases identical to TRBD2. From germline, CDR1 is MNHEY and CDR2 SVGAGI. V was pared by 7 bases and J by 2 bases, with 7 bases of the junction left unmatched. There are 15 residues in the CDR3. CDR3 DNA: TGTGCCAGCACCCTACTAGCGGGATTTCAAGAGACCCAGTACTTC. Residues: CASTLLAGFQETQYF.

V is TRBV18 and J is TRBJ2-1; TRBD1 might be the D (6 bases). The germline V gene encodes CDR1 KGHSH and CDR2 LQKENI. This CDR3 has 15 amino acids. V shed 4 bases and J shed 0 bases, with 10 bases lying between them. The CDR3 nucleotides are TGTGCCAGCTCACGACAGGATAGCTCCTACAATGAGCAGTTCTTC. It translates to CASSRQDSSYNEQFF.

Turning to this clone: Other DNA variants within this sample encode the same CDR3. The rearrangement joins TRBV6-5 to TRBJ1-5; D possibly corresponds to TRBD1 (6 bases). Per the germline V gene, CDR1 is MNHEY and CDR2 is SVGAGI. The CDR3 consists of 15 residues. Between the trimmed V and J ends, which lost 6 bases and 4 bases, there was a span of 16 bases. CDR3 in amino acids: CASRTTTGHNQPQHF. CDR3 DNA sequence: TGTGCCAGCAGAACTACGACAGGACATAATCAGCCCCAGCATTTT.

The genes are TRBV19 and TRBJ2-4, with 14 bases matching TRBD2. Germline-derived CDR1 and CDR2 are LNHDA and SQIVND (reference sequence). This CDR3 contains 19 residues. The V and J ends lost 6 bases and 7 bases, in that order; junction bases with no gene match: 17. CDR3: CASSPRLAGGPRFWNIQYF. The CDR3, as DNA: TGTGCCAGTAGCCCAAGACTAGCGGGAGGGCCGAGGTTCTGGAACATTCAGTACTTC.

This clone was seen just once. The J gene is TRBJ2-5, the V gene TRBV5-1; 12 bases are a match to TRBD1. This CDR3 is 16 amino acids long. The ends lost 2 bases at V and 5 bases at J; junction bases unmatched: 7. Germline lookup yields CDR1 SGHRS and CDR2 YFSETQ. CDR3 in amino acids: CASSFTGTGGAETQYF. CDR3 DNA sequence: TGCGCCAGCAGCTTCACCGGGACAGGGGGCGCGGAGACCCAGTACTTC.

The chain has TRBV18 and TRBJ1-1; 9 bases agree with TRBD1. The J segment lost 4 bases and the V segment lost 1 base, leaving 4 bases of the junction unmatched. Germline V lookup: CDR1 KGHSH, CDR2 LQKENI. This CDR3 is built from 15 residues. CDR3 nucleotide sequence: TGTGCCAGCTCACCACAGGGACAGGGAACCACTGAAGCTTTCTTT. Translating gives CASSPQGQGTTEAFF. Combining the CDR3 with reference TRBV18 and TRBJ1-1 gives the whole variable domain NAGVMQNPRHLVRRRGQEARLRCSPMKGHSHVYWYRQLPEEGLKFMVYLQKENIIDESGMPKERFSAEFPKEGPSILRIQQVVRGDSAAYFCASSPQGQGTTEAFFGQGTRLTVV.

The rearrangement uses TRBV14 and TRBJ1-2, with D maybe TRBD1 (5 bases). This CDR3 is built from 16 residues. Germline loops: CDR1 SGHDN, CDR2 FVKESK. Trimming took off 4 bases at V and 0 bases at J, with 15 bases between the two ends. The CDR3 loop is CASSPSGAGTNYGYTF. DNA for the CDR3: TGTGCCAGCAGCCCTAGCGGGGCAGGAACTAACTATGGCTACACCTTC.

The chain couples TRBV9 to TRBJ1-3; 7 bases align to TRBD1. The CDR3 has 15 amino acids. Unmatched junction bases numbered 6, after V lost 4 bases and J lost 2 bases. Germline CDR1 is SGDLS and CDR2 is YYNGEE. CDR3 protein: CASSPSTGPGNTIYF. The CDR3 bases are TGTGCCAGCAGCCCGTCGACAGGGCCTGGAAACACCATATATTTT.